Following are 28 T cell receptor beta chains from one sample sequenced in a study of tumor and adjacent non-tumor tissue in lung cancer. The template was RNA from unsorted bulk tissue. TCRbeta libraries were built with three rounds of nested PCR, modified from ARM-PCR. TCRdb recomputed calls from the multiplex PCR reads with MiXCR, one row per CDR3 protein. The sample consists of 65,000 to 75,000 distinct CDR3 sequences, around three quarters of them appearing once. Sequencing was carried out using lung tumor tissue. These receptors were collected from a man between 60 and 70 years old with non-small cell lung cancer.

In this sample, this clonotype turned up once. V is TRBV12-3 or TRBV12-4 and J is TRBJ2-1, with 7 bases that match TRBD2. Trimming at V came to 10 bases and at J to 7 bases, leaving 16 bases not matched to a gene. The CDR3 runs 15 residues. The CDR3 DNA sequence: TGTGCCAACACTTTCCCTCAGCGGGACCATAATGAGCAGTTCTTC. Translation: CANTFPQRDHNEQFF.

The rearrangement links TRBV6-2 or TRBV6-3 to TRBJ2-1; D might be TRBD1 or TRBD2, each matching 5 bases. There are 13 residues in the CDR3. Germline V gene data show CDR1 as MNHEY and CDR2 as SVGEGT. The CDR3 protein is CVRSYPPRGEQFF. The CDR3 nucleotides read TGTGTCAGAAGTTACCCCCCGAGGGGTGAGCAGTTCTTC.

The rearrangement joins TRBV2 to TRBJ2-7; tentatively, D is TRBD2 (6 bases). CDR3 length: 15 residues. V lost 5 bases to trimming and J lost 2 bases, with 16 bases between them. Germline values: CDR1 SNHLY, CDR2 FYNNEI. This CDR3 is CASSYVSGPPYEQYF. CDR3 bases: TGTGCCAGCAGTTACGTAAGCGGGCCGCCCTACGAGCAGTACTTC.

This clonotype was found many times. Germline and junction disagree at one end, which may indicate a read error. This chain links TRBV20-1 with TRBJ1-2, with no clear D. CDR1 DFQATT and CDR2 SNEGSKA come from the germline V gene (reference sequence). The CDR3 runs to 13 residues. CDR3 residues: CSDEGASRYGYTF. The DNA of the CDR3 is TGCAGTGATGAGGGAGCCTCCCGCTATGGATACACCTTC.

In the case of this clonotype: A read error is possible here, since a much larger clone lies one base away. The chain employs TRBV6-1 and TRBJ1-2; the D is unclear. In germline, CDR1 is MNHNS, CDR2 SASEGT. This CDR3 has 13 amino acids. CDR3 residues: CACSEGLNYGYTF. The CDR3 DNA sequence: TGTGCCTGCAGTGAAGGACTCAACTATGGCTACACCTTC.

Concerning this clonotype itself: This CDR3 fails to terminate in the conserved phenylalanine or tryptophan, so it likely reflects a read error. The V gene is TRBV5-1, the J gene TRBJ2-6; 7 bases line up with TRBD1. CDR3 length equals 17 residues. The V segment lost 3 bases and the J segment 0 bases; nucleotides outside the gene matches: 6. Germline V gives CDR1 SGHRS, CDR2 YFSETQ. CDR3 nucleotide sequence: TGCGCCAGCAGCTGGGGACAGTTCCTCTCTGGGGCCAACGTCCTGACTTTA. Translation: CASSWGQFLSGANVLTL.

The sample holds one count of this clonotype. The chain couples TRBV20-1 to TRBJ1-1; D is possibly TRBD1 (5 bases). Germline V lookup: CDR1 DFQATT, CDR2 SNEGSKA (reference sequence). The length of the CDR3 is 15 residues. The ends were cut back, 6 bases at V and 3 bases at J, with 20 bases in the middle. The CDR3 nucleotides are TGCAGTGCCCCCTTCGGGGGGTCACTCGACACTGAAGCTTTCTTT. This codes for CSAPFGGSLDTEAFF.

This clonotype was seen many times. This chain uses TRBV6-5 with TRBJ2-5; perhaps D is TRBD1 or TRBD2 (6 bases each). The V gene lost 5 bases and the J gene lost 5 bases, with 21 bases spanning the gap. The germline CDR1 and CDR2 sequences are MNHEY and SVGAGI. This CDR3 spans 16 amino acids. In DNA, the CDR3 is TGTGCCAGCAGTACGTCACTGGGCGGAGGGGGTGAGACCCAGTACTTC. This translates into CASSTSLGGGGETQYF.

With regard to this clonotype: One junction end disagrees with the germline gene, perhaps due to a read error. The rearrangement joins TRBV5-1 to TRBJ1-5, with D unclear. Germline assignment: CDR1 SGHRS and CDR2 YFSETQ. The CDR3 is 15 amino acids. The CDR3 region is CTSSLAGSGNQPQHF. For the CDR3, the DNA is TGCACCAGCAGCTTGGCAGGCAGTGGAAATCAGCCCCAGCATTTT.

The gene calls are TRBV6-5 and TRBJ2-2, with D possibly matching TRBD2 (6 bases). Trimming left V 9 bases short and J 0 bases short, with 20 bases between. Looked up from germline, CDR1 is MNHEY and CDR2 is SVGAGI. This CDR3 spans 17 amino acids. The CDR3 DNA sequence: TGTGCCAGTAGTCCATCGGCGGGAACGACGAACACCGGGGAGCTGTTTTTT. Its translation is CASSPSAGTTNTGELFF.

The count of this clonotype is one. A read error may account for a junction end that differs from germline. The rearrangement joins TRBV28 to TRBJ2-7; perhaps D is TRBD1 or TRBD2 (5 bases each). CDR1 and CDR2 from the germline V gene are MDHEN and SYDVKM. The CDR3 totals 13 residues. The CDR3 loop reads CVSSREGSYEQYF. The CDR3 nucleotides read TGTGTCAGCAGCCGAGAGGGGTCCTATGAGCAATATTTC.

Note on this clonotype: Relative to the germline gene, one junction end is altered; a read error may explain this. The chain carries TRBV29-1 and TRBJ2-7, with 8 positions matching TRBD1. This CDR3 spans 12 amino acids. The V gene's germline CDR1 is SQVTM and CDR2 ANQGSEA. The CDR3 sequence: CSARDRPYDQYF. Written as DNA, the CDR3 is TGCAGCGCTAGGGACAGGCCATACGATCAGTACTTC.

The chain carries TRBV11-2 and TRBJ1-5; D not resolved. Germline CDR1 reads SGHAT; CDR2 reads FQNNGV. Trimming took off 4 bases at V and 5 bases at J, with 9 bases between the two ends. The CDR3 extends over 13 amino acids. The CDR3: CASSYSGDQPQHF. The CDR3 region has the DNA TGTGCCAGCAGCTATAGTGGGGATCAGCCCCAGCATTTT.

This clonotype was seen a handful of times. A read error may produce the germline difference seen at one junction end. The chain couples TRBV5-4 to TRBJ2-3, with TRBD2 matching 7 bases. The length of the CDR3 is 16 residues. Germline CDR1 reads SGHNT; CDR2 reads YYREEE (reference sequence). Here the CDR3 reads CASSPIEREPRDTKYF. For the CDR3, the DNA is TGTGCCAGCAGCCCTATCGAGCGGGAACCGAGAGATACGAAGTATTTT. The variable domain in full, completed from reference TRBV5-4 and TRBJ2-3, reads ETGVTQSPTHLIKTRGQQVTLRCSSQSGHNTVSWYQQALGQGPQFIFQYYREEENGRGNFPPRFSGLQFPNYSSELNVNALELDDSALYLCASSPIEREPRDTKYFGPGTRLTVL.

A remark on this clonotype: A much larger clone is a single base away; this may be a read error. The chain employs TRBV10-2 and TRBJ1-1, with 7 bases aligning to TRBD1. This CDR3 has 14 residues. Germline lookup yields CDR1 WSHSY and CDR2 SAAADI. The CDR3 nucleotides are TGCGCCAGCAGTCGAGACAGGGCGAACAATGAAACTTTCTTT. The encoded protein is CASSRDRANNETFF.

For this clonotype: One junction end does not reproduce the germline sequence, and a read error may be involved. Written as DNA, the CDR3 is TGTACCAGCAGTTTCAGGACTAGCGGTCTGAATTACGGCAATGAGCAGTTCTTC. Protein sequence: CTSSFRTSGLNYGNEQFF. The rearrangement links TRBV12-3 or TRBV12-4 to TRBJ2-1; 10 bases agree with TRBD2. The length of the CDR3 is 18 residues.

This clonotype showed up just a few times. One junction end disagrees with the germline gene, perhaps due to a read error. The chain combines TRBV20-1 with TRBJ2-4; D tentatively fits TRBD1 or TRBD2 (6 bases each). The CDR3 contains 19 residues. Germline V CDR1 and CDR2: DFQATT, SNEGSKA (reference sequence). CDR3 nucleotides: TGCAGTGCTGGCGGAGTGGCTAGCTTCCAAAGGGGGGTCAAAAACATTCAGTACTTT. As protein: CSAGGVASFQRGVKNIQYF.

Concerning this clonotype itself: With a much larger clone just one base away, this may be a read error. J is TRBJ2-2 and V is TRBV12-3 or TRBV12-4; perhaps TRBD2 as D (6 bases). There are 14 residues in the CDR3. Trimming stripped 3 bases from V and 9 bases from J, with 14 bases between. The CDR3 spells CASSFGGRSRELFF. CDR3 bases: TGTGCCAGCAGTTTCGGAGGGCGGTCCAGGGAGCTGTTTTTT.

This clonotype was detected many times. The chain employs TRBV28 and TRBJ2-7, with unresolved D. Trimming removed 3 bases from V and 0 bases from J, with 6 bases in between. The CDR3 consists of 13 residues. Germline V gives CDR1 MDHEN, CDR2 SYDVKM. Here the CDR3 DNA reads TGTGCCAGCAGTTTGGCAGTCTCCTACGAGCAGTACTTC. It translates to CASSLAVSYEQYF. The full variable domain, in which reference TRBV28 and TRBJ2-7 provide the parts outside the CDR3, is DVKVTQSSRYLVKRTGEKVFLECVQDMDHENMFWYRQDPGLGLRLIYFSYDVKMKEKGDIPEGYSVSREKKERFSLILESASTNQTSMYLCASSLAVSYEQYFGPGTRLTVT.

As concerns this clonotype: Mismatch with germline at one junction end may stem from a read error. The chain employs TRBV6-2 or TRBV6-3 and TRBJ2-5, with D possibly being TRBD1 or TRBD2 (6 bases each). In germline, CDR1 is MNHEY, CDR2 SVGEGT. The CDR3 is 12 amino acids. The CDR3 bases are TGTGCCACGGGGGCCATTCAAGAGACCCATTACTTC. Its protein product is CATGAIQETHYF.

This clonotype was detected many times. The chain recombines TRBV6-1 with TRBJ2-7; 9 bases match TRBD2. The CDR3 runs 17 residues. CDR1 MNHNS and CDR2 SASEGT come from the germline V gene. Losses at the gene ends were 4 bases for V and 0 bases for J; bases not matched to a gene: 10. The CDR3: CASSAVAAGGPSYEQYF. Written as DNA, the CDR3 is TGTGCCAGCAGTGCGGTAGCGGCGGGAGGGCCCTCCTACGAGCAGTACTTC.

This CDR3 reads CSVRGSGRDSEQFF. The CDR3 coding sequence is TGCAGTGTTCGAGGTAGCGGGAGAGATAGCGAGCAGTTCTTC. The J gene is TRBJ2-1, the V gene TRBV20-1, with 9 positions matching TRBD2. The germline V gene encodes CDR1 DFQATT and CDR2 SNEGSKA (reference sequence). V was pared by 7 bases and J by 10 bases, with 14 bases of the junction left unmatched. There are 14 residues in the CDR3.

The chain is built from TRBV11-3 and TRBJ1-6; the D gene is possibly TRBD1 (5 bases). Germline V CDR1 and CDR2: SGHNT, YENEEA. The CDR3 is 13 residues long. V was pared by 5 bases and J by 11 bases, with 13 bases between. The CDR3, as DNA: TGTGCCAGCAGCCGGGACGGCCTTCCACCCCTCCACTTT. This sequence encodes CASSRDGLPPLHF.

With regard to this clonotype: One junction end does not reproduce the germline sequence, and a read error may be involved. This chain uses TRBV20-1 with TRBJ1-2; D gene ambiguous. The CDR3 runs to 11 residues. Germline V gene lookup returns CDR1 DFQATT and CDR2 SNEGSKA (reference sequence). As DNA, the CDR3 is TGCGGTGCTAGAATGGGTCGGGGCTACACCTTC. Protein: CGARMGRGYTF.

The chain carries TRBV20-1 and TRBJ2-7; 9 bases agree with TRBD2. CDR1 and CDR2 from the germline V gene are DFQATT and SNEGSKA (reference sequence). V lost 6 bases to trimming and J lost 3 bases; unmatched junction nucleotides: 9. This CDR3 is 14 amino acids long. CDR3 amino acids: CSAVPGLAVYEQYF. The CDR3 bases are TGCAGTGCAGTGCCGGGACTAGCAGTCTACGAGCAGTACTTC.

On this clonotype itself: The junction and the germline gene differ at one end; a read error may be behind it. CDR3 sequence (DNA): TGTGCCAGCGGCCCAAGAGTCTACAAGCAGTACTTC. Translated: CASGPRVYKQYF. The genes are TRBV6-2 or TRBV6-3 and TRBJ2-7; no reliable D call. Germline lookup yields CDR1 MNHEY and CDR2 SVGEGT. The CDR3 has 12 residues.

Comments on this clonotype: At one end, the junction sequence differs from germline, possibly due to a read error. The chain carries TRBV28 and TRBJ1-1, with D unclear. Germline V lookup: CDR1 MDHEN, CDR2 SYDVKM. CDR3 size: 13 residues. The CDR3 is CASCGRRNNEAFF. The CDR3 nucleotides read TGTGCCAGCTGCGGGCGGAGGAACAATGAAGCTTTCTTT.

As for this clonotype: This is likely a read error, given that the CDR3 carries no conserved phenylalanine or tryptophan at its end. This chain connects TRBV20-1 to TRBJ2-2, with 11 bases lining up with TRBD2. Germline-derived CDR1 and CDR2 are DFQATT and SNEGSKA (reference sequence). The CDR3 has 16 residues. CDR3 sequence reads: CSATLAGGPETGQLFS. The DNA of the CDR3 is TGCAGTGCTACTTTAGCGGGAGGGCCGGAAACCGGGCAGCTGTTTTCT.